Listed below are T cell receptor beta chains from one sample, sequenced in a study of cytomegalovirus exposure and HLA in healthy donors. Repertoires were generated with immunoSEQ multiplex PCR, while TCRdb's copy carries only in-frame clones and drops some. This repertoire shows around 130,000 clones, 65% to 90% found once; its top ten account for 2.5% to 3.5%. The sample consisted of PBMCs. Source of these receptors: a woman under 30 in good health and CMV-seropositive. CDR3s include the opening cysteine and the closing phenylalanine or tryptophan. The order of the fields is clone size, J gene, D gene, V gene, CDR3 length, CDR3 DNA, CDR3 protein. The D gene is left open where the match is weak. The size of a clone is reported for some rows only, either as once, few or many, or as a class for expanded clones.

clone size: .
J gene: TRBJ2-7
D gene: .
V gene: TRBV13
CDR3 length: 16
CDR3 DNA: TGTGCCAGCAGCCAGACTTTCGAGGGAAGATCCTACGAGCAGTACTTC
CDR3 protein: CASSQTFEGRSYEQYF

clone size: .
J gene: TRBJ1-2
D gene: TRBD1
V gene: TRBV7-9
CDR3 length: 14
CDR3 DNA: TGTGCCAGCAGCTTCTCTACAGGGGTTATTGGCTACACCTTC
CDR3 protein: CASSFSTGVIGYTF

clone size: once
J gene: TRBJ1-1
D gene: .
V gene: TRBV6-5
CDR3 length: 12
CDR3 DNA: TGTGCCAGCTCAAACGGGGGAACTGAAGCTTTCTTT
CDR3 protein: CASSNGGTEAFF

clone size: .
J gene: TRBJ2-5
D gene: TRBD1
V gene: TRBV7-9
CDR3 length: 15
CDR3 DNA: TGTGCCAGCAGCGAGCCCTGGACAGGGGAAGAGACCCAGTACTTC
CDR3 protein: CASSEPWTGEETQYF

clone size: .
J gene: TRBJ2-7
D gene: TRBD1
V gene: TRBV12-5
CDR3 length: 14
CDR3 DNA: TGTGCTAGTTCCGGGACAGGGACGGTGGACGAGCAGTACTTC
CDR3 protein: CASSGTGTVDEQYF

clone size: .
J gene: TRBJ2-7
D gene: TRBD2
V gene: TRBV10-3
CDR3 length: 13
CDR3 DNA: TGTGCCATGGGGACTAGCGGGAACTACGAGCAGTACTTC
CDR3 protein: CAMGTSGNYEQYF

clone size: .
J gene: TRBJ2-7
D gene: TRBD1
V gene: TRBV25-1
CDR3 length: 16
CDR3 DNA: TGTGCCAGCAGCCCGGGGAAGGGGGCCGTGGTCTACGAGCAGTACTTC
CDR3 protein: CASSPGKGAVVYEQYF

clone size: .
J gene: TRBJ2-3
D gene: TRBD2
V gene: TRBV9
CDR3 length: 14
CDR3 DNA: TGTGCCAGCAGCGTAGCGGGGGGAGCAGATACGCAGTATTTT
CDR3 protein: CASSVAGGADTQYF

clone size: .
J gene: TRBJ2-7
D gene: .
V gene: TRBV21-1
CDR3 length: 16
CDR3 DNA: TGTGCCAGCAGCGAACAGGACGCAACAGGATCCTACGAGCAGTACTTC
CDR3 protein: CASSEQDATGSYEQYF

clone size: .
J gene: TRBJ2-7
D gene: TRBD2
V gene: TRBV2
CDR3 length: 13
CDR3 DNA: TGTGCCAGCAAGAGCGGGGCCCTCTACGAGCAGTACTTC
CDR3 protein: CASKSGALYEQYF

clone size: .
J gene: TRBJ2-5
D gene: TRBD1
V gene: TRBV7-6
CDR3 length: 14
CDR3 DNA: TGTGCCAGCAGCTTGACAGGGGTCCAAGAGACCCAGTACTTC
CDR3 protein: CASSLTGVQETQYF

clone size: once
J gene: TRBJ1-1
D gene: TRBD1
V gene: TRBV7-2
CDR3 length: 14
CDR3 DNA: TGTGCCAGCAGCCCCGGGACAGGGGGCCCTGAAGCTTTCTTT
CDR3 protein: CASSPGTGGPEAFF

clone size: .
J gene: TRBJ2-2
D gene: .
V gene: TRBV30
CDR3 length: 12
CDR3 DNA: TGTGCCTGGAGTGTTTTAACCGGGGAGCTGTTTTTT
CDR3 protein: CAWSVLTGELFF

clone size: .
J gene: TRBJ1-5
D gene: TRBD1
V gene: TRBV27
CDR3 length: 15
CDR3 DNA: TGTGCCAGCAGTTTATTTACAGGGGCAAATCAGCCCCAGCATTTT
CDR3 protein: CASSLFTGANQPQHF

clone size: few
J gene: TRBJ2-2
D gene: .
V gene: TRBV7-3
CDR3 length: 15
CDR3 DNA: TGTGCCAGCAGCCCGCAGTATGGAGGGGCCGGGGAGCTGTTTTTT
CDR3 protein: CASSPQYGGAGELFF

clone size: .
J gene: TRBJ2-7
D gene: TRBD2
V gene: TRBV5-6
CDR3 length: 14
CDR3 DNA: TGTGCCAGCAGCTGGGGGGGGAATCTCTACGAGCAGTACTTC
CDR3 protein: CASSWGGNLYEQYF

clone size: few
J gene: TRBJ1-2
D gene: .
V gene: TRBV6-6
CDR3 length: 15
CDR3 DNA: TGTGCCAGCAGTTACACACAGGGAGATAACTATGGCTACACCTTC
CDR3 protein: CASSYTQGDNYGYTF

clone size: .
J gene: TRBJ1-5
D gene: TRBD1
V gene: TRBV2
CDR3 length: 16
CDR3 DNA: TGTGCCAGCAGTGACTCCGGGACAGGGAACAATCAGCCCCAGCATTTT
CDR3 protein: CASSDSGTGNNQPQHF

clone size: .
J gene: TRBJ2-7
D gene: TRBD1
V gene: TRBV18
CDR3 length: 16
CDR3 DNA: TGTGCCAGCTCGCCCCCAGTGAACAGGGGGACCTACGAGCAGTACTTC
CDR3 protein: CASSPPVNRGTYEQYF

clone size: .
J gene: TRBJ2-4
D gene: TRBD2
V gene: TRBV29-1
CDR3 length: 16
CDR3 DNA: TGCAGCGTTGAAGATTGGGAGGGGAATGCCAAAAACATTCAGTACTTC
CDR3 protein: CSVEDWEGNAKNIQYF

clone size: .
J gene: TRBJ2-7
D gene: TRBD1
V gene: TRBV7-9
CDR3 length: 12
CDR3 DNA: TGTGCCAGCAGCTTAGCGCCGGGACAGCCTTACTTC
CDR3 protein: CASSLAPGQPYF

clone size: .
J gene: TRBJ2-2
D gene: TRBD1
V gene: TRBV28
CDR3 length: 16
CDR3 DNA: TGTGCCAGCAGCTACACCGGGACAGGGCCCACCGGGGAGCTGTTTTTT
CDR3 protein: CASSYTGTGPTGELFF

clone size: .
J gene: TRBJ1-2
D gene: .
V gene: TRBV7-9
CDR3 length: 15
CDR3 DNA: TGTGCCAGCAGCTTATCAGGAGGGACGAACTATGGCTACACCTTC
CDR3 protein: CASSLSGGTNYGYTF

clone size: .
J gene: TRBJ1-2
D gene: .
V gene: TRBV5-1
CDR3 length: 13
CDR3 DNA: TGCGCCAGCAGCTTGGGACAGTCAGGTGGCTACACCTTC
CDR3 protein: CASSLGQSGGYTF

clone size: .
J gene: TRBJ2-3
D gene: TRBD2
V gene: TRBV13
CDR3 length: 16
CDR3 DNA: TGTGCCAGCAGCTTAGCTAGCGGGGAAAGCACAGATACGCAGTATTTT
CDR3 protein: CASSLASGESTDTQYF

clone size: .
J gene: TRBJ1-2
D gene: TRBD1
V gene: TRBV10-2
CDR3 length: 14
CDR3 DNA: TGCGCCAGCAATGCCATGACAGGGGACGGGGGCTACACCTTC
CDR3 protein: CASNAMTGDGGYTF

clone size: .
J gene: TRBJ2-5
D gene: TRBD2
V gene: TRBV9
CDR3 length: 15
CDR3 DNA: TGTGCCAGCAGCGTTCTGGCGGGGGTCGGAGAGACCCAGTACTTC
CDR3 protein: CASSVLAGVGETQYF

clone size: once
J gene: TRBJ2-5
D gene: TRBD2
V gene: TRBV18
CDR3 length: 15
CDR3 DNA: TGTGCCAGCTCACCACGTACTAGCGGCCAAGAGACCCAGTACTTC
CDR3 protein: CASSPRTSGQETQYF

clone size: .
J gene: TRBJ2-7
D gene: .
V gene: TRBV9
CDR3 length: 13
CDR3 DNA: TGTGCCAGCAGCCCCGGGGACACCTACGAGCAGTACTTC
CDR3 protein: CASSPGDTYEQYF

clone size: few
J gene: TRBJ1-1
D gene: TRBD1
V gene: TRBV5-1
CDR3 length: 16
CDR3 DNA: TGCGCCAGCAGCTTGGGGGGACAGGGGGCACGGACTGAAGCTTTCTTT
CDR3 protein: CASSLGGQGARTEAFF

clone size: .
J gene: TRBJ2-7
D gene: TRBD1
V gene: TRBV15
CDR3 length: 14
CDR3 DNA: TGTGCCACCAGCAGAGCAGGACAGGGCTACGAGCAGTACTTC
CDR3 protein: CATSRAGQGYEQYF

clone size: few
J gene: TRBJ2-5
D gene: TRBD1
V gene: TRBV5-1
CDR3 length: 18
CDR3 DNA: TGCGCCAGCAGCTTGGGATCCCGACAGGGGGCTCTTCAAGAGACCCAGTACTTC
CDR3 protein: CASSLGSRQGALQETQYF

clone size: once
J gene: TRBJ1-5
D gene: .
V gene: TRBV21-1
CDR3 length: 18
CDR3 DNA: TGTGCCAGCAGCAAAGGGGACAGGGCGCGTGTTAGCAATCAGCCCCAGCATTTT
CDR3 protein: CASSKGDRARVSNQPQHF

clone size: .
J gene: TRBJ2-3
D gene: TRBD2
V gene: TRBV19
CDR3 length: 16
CDR3 DNA: TGTGCCAGTAGTATAGAGAGTAGCGGGGGGACAGATACGCAGTATTTT
CDR3 protein: CASSIESSGGTDTQYF

clone size: .
J gene: TRBJ2-1
D gene: .
V gene: TRBV5-4
CDR3 length: 13
CDR3 DNA: TGTGCCAGCAGCTTAGGAGGGTACGATGAGCAGTTCTTC
CDR3 protein: CASSLGGYDEQFF

clone size: .
J gene: TRBJ2-7
D gene: .
V gene: TRBV11-2
CDR3 length: 13
CDR3 DNA: TGTGCCAGCAGCTTAGGGGGGCCGATAGGGCAGTACTTC
CDR3 protein: CASSLGGPIGQYF

clone size: .
J gene: TRBJ2-5
D gene: .
V gene: TRBV2
CDR3 length: 13
CDR3 DNA: TGTGCCAGCAGTTTCCTATCCCAAGAGACCCAGTACTTC
CDR3 protein: CASSFLSQETQYF

clone size: .
J gene: TRBJ1-1
D gene: .
V gene: TRBV6-4
CDR3 length: 14
CDR3 DNA: TGTGCCAGCAGTGAGGGAGGGGGAGGATCCGAAGCTTTCTTT
CDR3 protein: CASSEGGGGSEAFF

clone size: .
J gene: TRBJ2-7
D gene: .
V gene: TRBV7-9
CDR3 length: 15
CDR3 DNA: TGTGCCAGCAGCCGACGGGACACCCTCACCTACGAGCAGTACTTC
CDR3 protein: CASSRRDTLTYEQYF

clone size: .
J gene: TRBJ2-2
D gene: TRBD1
V gene: TRBV19
CDR3 length: 15
CDR3 DNA: TGTGCCAGTAGTATGGGACAGCCGAACACCGGGGAGCTGTTTTTT
CDR3 protein: CASSMGQPNTGELFF

clone size: .
J gene: TRBJ2-5
D gene: TRBD1
V gene: TRBV5-1
CDR3 length: 14
CDR3 DNA: TGCGCCAGCAGCGACAGACAGGGCGGAGAGACCCAGTACTTC
CDR3 protein: CASSDRQGGETQYF

clone size: .
J gene: TRBJ2-1
D gene: TRBD1
V gene: TRBV27
CDR3 length: 11
CDR3 DNA: TGTGCCGGGGGACAGGGGATGGAGCAGTTCTTC
CDR3 protein: CAGGQGMEQFF

clone size: .
J gene: TRBJ2-7
D gene: TRBD1
V gene: TRBV4-1
CDR3 length: 16
CDR3 DNA: TGTGCCAGCAGCCCTGACAGGGAGACCGCTATCTACGAGCAGTACTTC
CDR3 protein: CASSPDRETAIYEQYF

clone size: .
J gene: TRBJ1-5
D gene: TRBD1
V gene: TRBV7-9
CDR3 length: 17
CDR3 DNA: TGTGCCAGCGGGGTCGAGGGGACAGGGATCAGCAATCAGCCCCAGCATTTT
CDR3 protein: CASGVEGTGISNQPQHF

clone size: once
J gene: TRBJ1-6
D gene: .
V gene: TRBV5-5
CDR3 length: 14
CDR3 DNA: TGTGCCAGCAGCTTGACAGGGTCAGATTCACCCCTCCACTTT
CDR3 protein: CASSLTGSDSPLHF

clone size: .
J gene: TRBJ1-1
D gene: .
V gene: TRBV7-3
CDR3 length: 15
CDR3 DNA: TGTGCCAGCAGCTTAACCGTCACCGGGACTTCTGAAGCTTTCTTT
CDR3 protein: CASSLTVTGTSEAFF

clone size: .
J gene: TRBJ2-5
D gene: TRBD2
V gene: TRBV9
CDR3 length: 15
CDR3 DNA: TGTGCCAGCAGCCCGGTAGCGGGGGGCATAGAGACCCAGTACTTC
CDR3 protein: CASSPVAGGIETQYF

clone size: .
J gene: TRBJ1-1
D gene: .
V gene: TRBV29-1
CDR3 length: 12
CDR3 DNA: TGCAGCTCAATACTGCCCAACACTGAAGCTTTCTTT
CDR3 protein: CSSILPNTEAFF

clone size: .
J gene: TRBJ2-2
D gene: .
V gene: TRBV2
CDR3 length: 14
CDR3 DNA: TGTGCCAGCAGTGAGCGTCCGGCGGGCTGGGAGCTGTTTTTT
CDR3 protein: CASSERPAGWELFF

clone size: .
J gene: TRBJ2-2
D gene: TRBD1
V gene: TRBV7-3
CDR3 length: 15
CDR3 DNA: TGTGCCAGCAGCCCAGACAGGGGGAGGCCCGGGGAGCTGTTTTTT
CDR3 protein: CASSPDRGRPGELFF

clone size: once
J gene: TRBJ1-1
D gene: .
V gene: TRBV10-2
CDR3 length: 13
CDR3 DNA: TGCGCCAGCAGTGAGGAGGAAACCACTGAAGCTTTCTTT
CDR3 protein: CASSEEETTEAFF

clone size: .
J gene: TRBJ2-7
D gene: TRBD2
V gene: TRBV5-1
CDR3 length: 17
CDR3 DNA: TGCGCCAGCAGCTTGGGGGTGATAGGACTAGCTCTCTACGAGCAGTACTTC
CDR3 protein: CASSLGVIGLALYEQYF

clone size: once
J gene: TRBJ2-3
D gene: TRBD2
V gene: TRBV19
CDR3 length: 14
CDR3 DNA: TGTGCCATTGGGACTAGCGGGGGCCCAGATACGCAGTATTTT
CDR3 protein: CAIGTSGGPDTQYF

clone size: .
J gene: TRBJ2-7
D gene: .
V gene: TRBV6-5
CDR3 length: 14
CDR3 DNA: TGTGCCAGCAGTGCCGAGACAGCACTCTACGAGCAGTACTTC
CDR3 protein: CASSAETALYEQYF

clone size: .
J gene: TRBJ2-7
D gene: TRBD1
V gene: TRBV6-1
CDR3 length: 13
CDR3 DNA: TGTGCCAGCCCGGACAGGGACGCCTACGAGCAGTACTTC
CDR3 protein: CASPDRDAYEQYF

clone size: .
J gene: TRBJ1-1
D gene: .
V gene: TRBV9
CDR3 length: 13
CDR3 DNA: TGTGCCAGCAGCGTAGTTCTCACAGGAGAAGCTTTCTTT
CDR3 protein: CASSVVLTGEAFF

clone size: once
J gene: TRBJ2-7
D gene: TRBD2
V gene: TRBV5-6
CDR3 length: 14
CDR3 DNA: TGTGCCAGTGAGTCGGGGGGTTCGACCTACGAGCAGTACTTC
CDR3 protein: CASESGGSTYEQYF

clone size: .
J gene: TRBJ2-7
D gene: TRBD1
V gene: TRBV29-1
CDR3 length: 12
CDR3 DNA: TGCAGCGTGGGGACAGGGCCGAATGAGCAGTACTTC
CDR3 protein: CSVGTGPNEQYF

clone size: .
J gene: TRBJ2-3
D gene: .
V gene: TRBV10-3
CDR3 length: 11
CDR3 DNA: TGTGCCGCCGGGGTCGCAGATACGCAGTATTTT
CDR3 protein: CAAGVADTQYF

clone size: few
J gene: TRBJ1-2
D gene: .
V gene: TRBV6-5
CDR3 length: 14
CDR3 DNA: TGTGCCAGCAGAAAGGGCGGGATTAACTATGGCTACACCTTC
CDR3 protein: CASRKGGINYGYTF